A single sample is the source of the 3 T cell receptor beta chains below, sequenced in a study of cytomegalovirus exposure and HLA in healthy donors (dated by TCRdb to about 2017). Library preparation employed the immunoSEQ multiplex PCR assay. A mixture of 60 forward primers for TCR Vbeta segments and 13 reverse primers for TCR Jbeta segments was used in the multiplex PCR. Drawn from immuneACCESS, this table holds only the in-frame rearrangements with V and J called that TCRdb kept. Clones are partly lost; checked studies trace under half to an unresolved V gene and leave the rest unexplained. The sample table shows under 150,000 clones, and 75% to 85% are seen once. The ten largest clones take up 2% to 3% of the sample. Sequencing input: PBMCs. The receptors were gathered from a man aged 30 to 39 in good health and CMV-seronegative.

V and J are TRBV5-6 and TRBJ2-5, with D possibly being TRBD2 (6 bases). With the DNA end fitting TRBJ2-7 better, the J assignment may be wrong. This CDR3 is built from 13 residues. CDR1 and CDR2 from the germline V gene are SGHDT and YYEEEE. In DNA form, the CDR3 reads TGTGCCAGCAGCTCGACTAGCTCCTACGAGCAGTACTTC. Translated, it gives CASSSTSSYEQYF.

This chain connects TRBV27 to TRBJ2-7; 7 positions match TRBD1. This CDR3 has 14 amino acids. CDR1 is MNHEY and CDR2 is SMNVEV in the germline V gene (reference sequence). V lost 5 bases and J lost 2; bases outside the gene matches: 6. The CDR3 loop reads CASSLTGVPYEQYF. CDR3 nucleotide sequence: TGTGCCAGCAGTCTTACAGGGGTCCCCTACGAGCAGTACTTC.

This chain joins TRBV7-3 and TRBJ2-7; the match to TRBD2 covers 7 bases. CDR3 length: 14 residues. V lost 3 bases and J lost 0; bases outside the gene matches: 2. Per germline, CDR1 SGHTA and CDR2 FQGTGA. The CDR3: CASSFTSDSYEQYF. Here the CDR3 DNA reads TGTGCCAGCAGCTTTACTAGCGACTCCTACGAGCAGTACTTC.